This TCR beta chain is from a study of CD8 T cells in Susac syndrome. General study points: The authors acknowledged that their TCR sequencing and HLA analysis involved a relatively small number of individuals.

With random hexamers, reverse transcription was performed on roughly 0.5 to 1 ug of RNA. TCRdb redid the calling of the immunoSEQ multiplex PCR reads with MiXCR, one entry per CDR3 protein. The repertoire includes around 170,000 distinct CDR3 sequences, approximately 95% of them detected once, and around 0.16% sits in the top ten. With regard to this clonotype: Its antigen remains unknown.

Trimming removed 1 base from V and 6 bases from J, with 12 bases in between. The CDR3 length is 15 residues. Germline CDR1 MNHEY, CDR2 SMNVEV (reference sequence). Susac syndrome patients met recently defined diagnostic criteria for definite or probable disease. This TCR was recovered from a human donor with Susac syndrome. Sequencing was performed on CD8+ T cells from PBMCs. V is TRBV27 and J is TRBJ2-2; D is unclear. CDR3 DNA: TGTGCCAGCAGTTTATGGGGAACCGCGTCCGGGGAGCTGTTTTTT. As protein: CASSLWGTASGELFF.